This T cell receptor (beta chain) was sequenced in a study of blood T cell repertoires in COVID-19. CDR3 size: 16 residues. With 4 bases clipped from V and 2 bases from J, the junction kept 5 bases outside the gene matches. Germline values: CDR1 SGHTA, CDR2 FQGNSA. Libraries were prepared by immunoSEQ multiplex PCR; TCRdb keeps only in-frame clonotypes and omits some of them. The table shows 150,000 to 200,000 clones, with less than 90% occurring only once. The rearrangement links TRBV7-2 to TRBJ2-3, with 11 positions matching TRBD2. Sequencing was done on a sample of peripheral blood. This receptor was identified in a woman in her seventies with acute or convalescent COVID-19. CDR3 nucleotide sequence: TGTGCCAGCAGCTCCTTAGCGGGGGGGTACACAGATACGCAGTATTTT. Protein: CASSSLAGGYTDTQYF.